Shown below are 9 T cell receptor beta chains from a single sample sequenced in a study of shared clonotypes between healthy human individuals. CD45RO-negative CD8 cells positively selected for CCR7 made up the naive population, which excluded terminally differentiated effector memory CD45RA+ cells. Profiled with immunoSEQ multiplex PCR; TCRdb holds only in-frame clones, not every one. The table shows about 2 million clones, with roughly 94% occurring only once. Sequencing input: naive CD8+ T cells sorted from blood. The receptors here all came from a man aged 18 to 30 in good health.

This clone was detected a few times. The chain recombines TRBV10-2 with TRBJ2-1; unclear D gene. Germline-derived CDR1 and CDR2 are WSHSY and SAAADI. The CDR3 contains 14 residues. Trimming removed 1 base from V and 8 bases from J, with 12 bases in between. CDR3 in DNA: TGCGCCAGCAGTGAGTATCAGGTTGGGGATGAGCAGTTCTTC. Translation: CASSEYQVGDEQFF.

This clone appeared once. This CDR3 is CAWTGLAGEETQYF. CDR3 nucleotides: TGTGCCTGGACAGGACTAGCGGGGGAAGAGACCCAGTACTTC. The chain carries TRBV30 and TRBJ2-5; 13 positions match TRBD2. V shed 4 bases, J shed 3 bases, and the junction held 2 bases outside the gene matches. The germline gives CDR1 GTSNPN, CDR2 SVGIG (reference sequence). The CDR3 spans 14 residues.

A word on this clone: Other DNA variants within this sample encode the same CDR3. This chain joins TRBV28 and TRBJ2-1; D uncertain. V was pared by 6 bases and J by 7 bases, with 10 bases between. This CDR3 region has 12 residues. Germline CDR1 reads MDHEN; CDR2 reads SYDVKM. This CDR3 reads CASSLSYNEQFF. In DNA, the CDR3 is TGTGCCAGCAGCCTCAGTTATAATGAGCAGTTCTTC.

V is TRBV25-1 and J is TRBJ2-2, with TRBD1 identical over 9 bases. Germline V lookup: CDR1 MGHDK, CDR2 SYGVNS. V lost 3 bases and J lost 7; bases outside the gene matches: 9. The length of the CDR3 is 16 residues. In DNA form, the CDR3 reads TGTGCCAGCAGTGATCAATTTACAGGGGGCATCGGGGAGCTGTTTTTT. Its protein product is CASSDQFTGGIGELFF.

The J gene is TRBJ2-7, the V gene TRBV2; D is unresolved. CDR1 is SNHLY, CDR2 FYNNEI, per germline. The V end lost 4 bases, the J end lost 0 bases, and 7 bases lay between the germline ends. The CDR3 covers 13 residues. CDR3: CASSASTSYEQYF. The CDR3 nucleotides read TGTGCCAGCAGTGCATCTACCTCCTACGAGCAGTACTTC.

This chain links TRBV5-8 with TRBJ2-7; TRBD2 matches 9 bases. This CDR3 region has 17 residues. V trimming: 3 bases; J trimming: 0 bases; junction bases outside the gene matches: 10. Germline V gene lookup returns CDR1 SGHTS and CDR2 YDEGEE. This CDR3 reads CASSSPPGSGSSYEQYF. Here the CDR3 DNA reads TGTGCCAGCAGCTCCCCCCCGGGTAGCGGGAGCTCCTACGAGCAGTACTTC. The full variable domain, completed using reference TRBV5-8 and TRBJ2-7, is EAGVTQSPTHLIKTRGQQATLRCSPISGHTSVYWYQQALGLGLQFLLWYDEGEERNRGNFPPRFSGRQFPNYSSELNVNALELEDSALYLCASSSPPGSGSSYEQYFGPGTRLTVT.

The chain links TRBV4-1 to TRBJ1-5, with 7 bases lining up with TRBD1. Per the germline V gene, CDR1 is MGHRA and CDR2 is YSYEKL. The CDR3 has 15 residues. The V segment lost 0 bases and the J segment 7 bases; nucleotides outside the gene matches: 6. The CDR3 DNA reads TGCGCCAGCAGCCAAGAAGCGACAGGGTACCAGCCCCAGCATTTT. Translation: CASSQEATGYQPQHF.

The gene calls are TRBV27 and TRBJ2-4, with TRBD1 matching over 11 bases. V lost 5 bases, J lost 8 bases, and 5 bases stayed unmatched. The CDR3 runs 14 residues. The V gene's germline CDR1 is MNHEY and CDR2 SMNVEV (reference sequence). DNA of the CDR3: TGTGCCAGCAGTCTACTGGGACAGGGGGACATTCAGTACTTC. Translated, it gives CASSLLGQGDIQYF.

This sequence joins TRBV12-5 and TRBJ2-3, with D tentatively TRBD1 or TRBD2 (5 bases each). CDR1 and CDR2 from the germline V gene are LGHNT and FRNRAP. The CDR3 runs to 12 residues. Trimming took off 3 bases at V and 14 bases at J, with 15 bases between the two ends. This CDR3 is CASGFDRDPPYF. CDR3 bases: TGTGCTAGTGGTTTCGATCGGGACCCCCCGTATTTT.